One sample yielded the 14 T cell receptor beta chains listed below, sequenced in a study of shared clonotypes between healthy human individuals. Profiled with immunoSEQ multiplex PCR; TCRdb holds only in-frame clones, not every one. The table shows 2 million or so clones, with over 85% occurring only once. Sequencing input: naive CD4+ T cells sorted from blood. Subset reported: CD45RA+ positively selected. Every receptor here comes from a man in his late teens or twenties in good health.

V is TRBV7-2 and J is TRBJ2-3; the match to TRBD2 covers 9 bases. V lost 0 bases, J lost 4 bases, and 2 bases stayed unmatched. CDR1 SGHTA and CDR2 FQGNSA come from the germline V gene. The CDR3 contains 15 residues. DNA for the CDR3: TGTGCCAGCAGCTTAGCGGCTAGCGGGGCAGATACGCAGTATTTT. Its translation: CASSLAASGADTQYF.

The rearrangement joins TRBV29-1 to TRBJ2-7; D call uncertain. The CDR3 has 14 amino acids. The germline V gene encodes CDR1 SQVTM and CDR2 ANQGSEA. Trimming pared 4 bases from V and 5 bases from J, leaving 18 bases between. CDR3: CSVGGRLTLHEQYF. The CDR3 DNA reads as TGCAGCGTTGGAGGTAGGCTTACCCTCCACGAGCAGTACTTC.

This chain joins TRBV4-1 and TRBJ1-1; D uncertain. V was cut by 4 bases and J by 1 base, with 13 bases left in between. This CDR3 has 15 amino acids. Germline V gene sequence: CDR1 MGHRA, CDR2 YSYEKL. CDR3 loop: CASSPYGFSNTEAFF. CDR3 sequence (DNA): TGCGCCAGCAGCCCCTACGGGTTCTCGAACACTGAAGCTTTCTTT.

Ten or more counts support this clone. This rearrangement joins TRBV12-5 to TRBJ2-7, with 8 nucleotides matching TRBD2. The germline gives CDR1 LGHNT, CDR2 FRNRAP. With 2 bases clipped from V and 2 bases from J, the junction kept 5 bases outside the gene matches. CDR3 length: 15 residues. For the CDR3, the DNA is TGTGCTAGTGGTTTGCAGGCGGGAGGACCCTACGAGCAGTACTTC. Protein sequence: CASGLQAGGPYEQYF.

This clone was counted a few times. V and J are TRBV7-6 and TRBJ1-3; D gene ambiguous. CDR3 length equals 16 residues. In germline, CDR1 is SGHVS, CDR2 FNYEAQ. V lost 0 bases, J lost 0 bases, and 9 bases lay in between. CDR3 amino acids: CASSLALSSSGNTIYF. DNA for the CDR3: TGTGCCAGCAGCTTAGCACTATCTAGCTCTGGAAACACCATATATTTT.

V gene TRBV19 combines with J gene TRBJ2-5, with D uncertain. The CDR3 runs 17 residues. Looked up from germline, CDR1 is LNHDA and CDR2 is SQIVND (reference sequence). Trimming pared 2 bases from V and 0 bases from J, leaving 16 bases between. The CDR3 nucleotides are TGTGCCAGTAGTATATCCCGAGGTACAGCGTACCAAGAGACCCAGTACTTC. This encodes CASSISRGTAYQETQYF. Filled out from reference TRBV19 and TRBJ2-5, the complete variable domain reads DGGITQSPKYLFRKEGQNVTLSCEQNLNHDAMYWYRQDPGQGLRLIYYSQIVNDFQKGDIAEGYSVSREKKESFPLTVTSAQKNPTAFYLCASSISRGTAYQETQYFGPGTRLLVL.

The chain is built from TRBV4-3 and TRBJ2-7, with D perhaps matching TRBD1 (6 bases). V lost 1 base and J 4 bases, leaving 32 bases between the germline ends. The germline CDR1 and CDR2 sequences are LGHNA and YSLEER. The CDR3 runs to 21 residues. CDR3 sequence (DNA): TGCGCCAGCAGCCAAGGCCGACCGGGACAACAACCCACAAAGACGGATTACGAGCAGTACTTC. It specifies CASSQGRPGQQPTKTDYEQYF.

In its sample, this clone was seen once. V is TRBV5-1 and J is TRBJ2-1; D call uncertain. Trimming stripped 6 bases from V and 4 bases from J, with 5 bases between. Germline CDR1 is SGHRS and CDR2 is YFSETQ. The CDR3 is made up of 11 amino acids. The CDR3 DNA reads TGCGCCAGCAAGAGTTACAATGAGCAGTTCTTC. Protein: CASKSYNEQFF.

This chain joins TRBV7-2 and TRBJ2-7, with 8 positions matching TRBD2. V was pared by 5 bases and J by 3 bases, with 9 bases of the junction left unmatched. Germline CDR1 is SGHTA and CDR2 is FQGNSA. This CDR3 contains 15 residues. The CDR3 DNA reads as TGTGCCAGCAGCCCAAACCACAGCGGGAGCTACGAGCAGTACTTC. Its protein product is CASSPNHSGSYEQYF.

This chain joins TRBV10-3 and TRBJ2-1, with D perhaps assigned TRBD1 or TRBD2 (5 bases each). The CDR3 runs to 16 residues. The germline V gene has CDR1 ENHRY and CDR2 SYGVKD. Trimming removed 0 bases from V and 8 bases from J, with 17 bases in between. The CDR3 is CAISESLGTAKDEQFF. The CDR3 DNA is TGTGCCATCAGTGAGTCTTTAGGGACCGCGAAGGATGAGCAGTTCTTC.

This clone was seen once. V gene TRBV7-2 combines with J gene TRBJ2-5; 16 nucleotides align to TRBD2. With V trimmed by 5 bases and J by 7 bases, 10 bases remained unmatched. CDR3 length: 17 amino acids. The germline V gene has CDR1 SGHTA and CDR2 FQGNSA. The CDR3 spells CASSPQGTSGGAGTQYF. Here the CDR3 DNA reads TGTGCCAGCAGCCCACAAGGGACTAGCGGGGGGGCCGGGACCCAGTACTTC. Complete variable domain (other parts from reference TRBV7-2 and TRBJ2-5): GAGVSQSPSNKVTEKGKDVELRCDPISGHTALYWYRQSLGQGLEFLIYFQGNSAPDKSGLPSDRFSAERTGGSVSTLTIQRTQQEDSAVYLCASSPQGTSGGAGTQYFGPGTRLLVL.

This sequence joins TRBV30 and TRBJ1-5, with 7 bases fitting TRBD1. Germline CDR1 GTSNPN, CDR2 SVGIG (reference sequence). V trimming: 3 bases; J trimming: 4 bases; junction bases outside the gene matches: 6. This CDR3 has 14 residues. CDR3 in DNA: TGTGCCTGGAGCCAAGGGACAGAGAATCAGCCCCAGCATTTT. Amino acid sequence: CAWSQGTENQPQHF.

The V and J genes are TRBV6-6 and TRBJ1-5; no clear D gene. Looked up from germline, CDR1 is MNHNY and CDR2 is SVGAGI (reference sequence). The CDR3 length is 11 residues. V lost 7 bases and J 2 bases, leaving 3 bases between the germline ends. CDR3 in amino acids: CASKGNQPQHF. Written as DNA, the CDR3 is TGTGCCAGCAAAGGCAATCAGCCCCAGCATTTT.

This chain uses TRBV6-1 with TRBJ2-5; 10 bases map to TRBD1. The CDR3 contains 16 residues. Germline CDR1 is MNHNS and CDR2 is SASEGT. V lost 0 bases to trimming and J lost 5 bases; unmatched junction nucleotides: 6. CDR3 DNA: TGTGCCAGCAGTGAAGCTTTGACAGGGGGCGTGGAGACCCAGTACTTC. Its translation is CASSEALTGGVETQYF.